This T cell receptor beta chain was found in a study of blood T cell repertoires in COVID-19. Looking at the study overall: The United States, Italy and Spain were the sources of the acute and convalescent COVID-19 samples. T cells, B-cell-depleted T cells, or PBMCs provided the cDNA or gDNA that served as material.

Source study methods: Estimates of nucleated cell counts were drawn from the amplification of reference gene primers. Sequenced by immunoSEQ multiplex PCR; TCRdb stores in-frame clones only, minus some. V, J and clone size reflect that table, while D and trimming were determined from the DNA. The data show some 95,000 clones, around three quarters seen once. This CDR3 contains 17 residues. The germline V gene has CDR1 SEHNR and CDR2 FQNEAQ (reference sequence). Between the trimmed V and J ends, which lost 5 bases and 3 bases, there was a span of 20 bases. The gene calls are TRBV7-9 and TRBJ2-1; the D gene is possibly TRBD1 (6 bases). The sequenced sample consisted of peripheral blood. This TCR was sampled from a man aged 50 to 59 who had recovered from COVID-19. The CDR3 nucleotides read TGTGCCAGCAGCCCGCCGACAGGAAGCCCCGACTACAATGAGCAGTTCTTC. This sequence encodes CASSPPTGSPDYNEQFF.